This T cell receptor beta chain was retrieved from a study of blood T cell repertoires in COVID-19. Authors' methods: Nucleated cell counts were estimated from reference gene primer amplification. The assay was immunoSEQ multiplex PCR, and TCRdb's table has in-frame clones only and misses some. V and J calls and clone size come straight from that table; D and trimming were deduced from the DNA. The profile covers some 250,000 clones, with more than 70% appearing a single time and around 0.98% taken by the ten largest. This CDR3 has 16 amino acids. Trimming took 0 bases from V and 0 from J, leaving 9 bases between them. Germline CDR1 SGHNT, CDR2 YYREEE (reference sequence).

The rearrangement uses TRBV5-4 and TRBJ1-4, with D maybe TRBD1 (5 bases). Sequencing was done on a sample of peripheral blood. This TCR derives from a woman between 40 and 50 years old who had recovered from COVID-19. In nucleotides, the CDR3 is TGTGCCAGCAGCTTGGGGGGCGGTGCAACTAATGAAAAACTGTTTTTT. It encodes CASSLGGGATNEKLFF.